These T cell receptor beta chains were read from a single sample in a study of cytomegalovirus exposure and HLA in healthy donors. Some clones are missing from TCRdb's copy, which holds only in-frame ones; the method was immunoSEQ multiplex PCR. The sample gives around 250,000 clones, about 80% of which show up once; almost 8% is in the top ten. The specimen sequenced was PBMCs. All receptors derive from a woman aged 60-75 years in good health and CMV-seropositive. Both conserved end residues are part of each CDR3. A D gene is named only where the DNA matches it firmly. For some rows the clone size is stated as once, few or many, or as a class when expanded; others skip it.

d_gene	abundance	v_gene	len	j_gene	CDR3aa	CDR3nt
NA	NA	TRBV9	15	TRBJ2-5	CASSVGPGAGETQYF	TGTGCCAGCAGCGTAGGGCCAGGGGCAGGGGAGACCCAGTACTTC
TRBD2	NA	TRBV7-9	19	TRBJ2-7	CASSSLRGKLAGGSSEQYF	TGTGCCAGCAGCTCCCTCCGGGGCAAACTAGCGGGAGGGAGTTCCGAGCAGTACTTC
NA	NA	TRBV11-3	15	TRBJ2-5	CASSYNRGIGETQYF	TGTGCCAGCAGCTACAACCGGGGGATAGGAGAGACCCAGTACTTC
TRBD2	once	TRBV19	14	TRBJ2-1	CATMGLAGAGEQFF	TGTGCCACCATGGGACTAGCGGGAGCGGGTGAGCAGTTCTTC
TRBD1	NA	TRBV5-1	14	TRBJ1-4	CASSLDRGREKLFF	TGCGCCAGCAGCTTGGACAGGGGACGTGAAAAACTGTTTTTT
TRBD1	NA	TRBV25-1	17	TRBJ1-1	CASSLTGGPLGSTEAFF	TGTGCCAGCAGTTTGACAGGGGGGCCTCTGGGGAGCACTGAAGCTTTCTTT
NA	NA	TRBV5-1	14	TRBJ2-7	CASSISQVAYEQYF	TGCGCCAGCAGCATCTCACAGGTCGCCTACGAGCAGTACTTC
TRBD1	NA	TRBV27	15	TRBJ1-2	CASSFGTGGNYGYTF	TGTGCCAGCAGTTTCGGGACAGGGGGTAACTATGGCTACACCTTC
NA	once	TRBV29-1	12	TRBJ2-7	CSVGVSGSEQYF	TGCAGCGTTGGGGTTAGCGGCAGCGAGCAGTACTTC
NA	NA	TRBV10-2	14	TRBJ2-5	CASSEVPGRETQYF	TGCGCCAGCAGTGAGGTTCCAGGGAGGGAGACCCAGTACTTC
TRBD1	NA	TRBV6-6	14	TRBJ1-2	CASSQDRANYGYTF	TGTGCCAGCAGTCAGGACAGGGCAAACTATGGCTACACCTTC
TRBD1	NA	TRBV7-9	13	TRBJ2-7	CASTPDRAGEQYF	TGTGCCAGCACCCCAGACAGGGCGGGCGAGCAGTACTTC
TRBD1	NA	TRBV15	15	TRBJ1-2	CATSRDSQGAYGYTF	TGTGCCACCAGCAGAGATAGCCAGGGGGCTTACGGCTACACCTTC
TRBD1	NA	TRBV25-1	15	TRBJ1-1	CASSGTGIVNTEAFF	TGTGCCAGCAGTGGGACAGGGATTGTGAACACTGAAGCTTTCTTT
TRBD1	NA	TRBV5-1	14	TRBJ1-2	CASSLEQGAYGYTF	TGCGCCAGCAGCTTGGAACAGGGGGCCTATGGCTACACCTTC
NA	NA	TRBV19	15	TRBJ1-2	CASSIGAIVNYGYTF	TGTGCCAGTAGTATTGGGGCGATTGTGAACTATGGCTACACCTTC
TRBD1	few	TRBV9	14	TRBJ2-7	CASSVGQGAYEQYF	TGTGCCAGCAGCGTAGGACAGGGGGCCTACGAGCAGTACTTC
NA	NA	TRBV7-9	10	TRBJ2-5	CASSEGTQYF	TGTGCCAGCAGTGAGGGGACCCAGTACTTC
TRBD1	once	TRBV2	15	TRBJ1-5	CASSPDRGVGQPQHF	TGTGCCAGCAGTCCAGACAGGGGCGTGGGTCAGCCCCAGCATTTT